The 14 T cell receptor beta chains listed next were all sequenced from one sample in a study of OX40 agonist ivuxolimab in advanced cancers. Data came from immunoSEQ multiplex PCR; TCRdb stores just in-frame clones and leaves some out. The table has tens of thousands of clones, around nine tenths seen once. The source was CD4+ or CD8+ T cells sorted from blood, collected in a trial of the OX40 agonist ivuxolimab. The receptors were sampled from an adult with an advanced solid tumor such as melanoma, head and neck, liver or kidney cancer.

This chain connects TRBV5-4 to TRBJ2-7, with 7 positions matching TRBD1. The CDR3 is made up of 14 amino acids. Unmatched junction bases numbered 7, after V lost 2 bases and J lost 5 bases. Germline assignment: CDR1 SGHNT and CDR2 YYREEE (reference sequence). The CDR3 spells CASSFPDRDDEQYF. The CDR3 bases are TGTGCCAGCAGCTTCCCCGACAGGGACGACGAGCAGTACTTC. Combining the CDR3 with reference TRBV5-4 and TRBJ2-7 gives the whole variable domain ETGVTQSPTHLIKTRGQQVTLRCSSQSGHNTVSWYQQALGQGPQFIFQYYREEENGRGNFPPRFSGLQFPNYSSELNVNALELDDSALYLCASSFPDRDDEQYFGPGTRLTVT.

V gene TRBV5-1 combines with J gene TRBJ1-5; D might be TRBD1 (6 bases). CDR1 is SGHRS and CDR2 is YFSETQ in the germline V gene. This CDR3 has 15 residues. V was shortened by 2 bases and J by 8 bases, with 17 bases between the two germline ends. CDR3 DNA sequence: TGCGCCAGCAGCTTACTGGGAAAAGGGGGGGAGCCCCAGCATTTT. Its protein is CASSLLGKGGEPQHF.

This sequence joins TRBV5-4 and TRBJ1-2, with 7 nucleotides matching TRBD1. V trimming: 4 bases; J trimming: 8 bases; junction bases outside the gene matches: 2. CDR1 and CDR2 from the germline V gene are SGHNT and YYREEE (reference sequence). CDR3 size: 11 residues. For the CDR3, the DNA is TGTGCCAGCAGCCCAGGGGGAGGCTACACCTTC. This sequence encodes CASSPGGGYTF.

The chain joins TRBV28 to TRBJ2-2, with 9 bases lining up with TRBD1. The germline CDR1 and CDR2 sequences are MDHEN and SYDVKM. This CDR3 has 16 residues. The V segment lost 6 bases and the J segment 4 bases; nucleotides outside the gene matches: 9. Here the CDR3 reads CASRIGTGRGTGELFF. In nucleotides, the CDR3 is TGTGCCAGCAGAATAGGGACAGGGCGAGGCACCGGGGAGCTGTTTTTT.

This clone was picked up one time. V usage is TRBV6-1 and J usage is TRBJ2-5, with unresolved D. Germline-derived CDR1 and CDR2 are MNHNS and SASEGT. The CDR3 is 11 amino acids. V was shortened by 5 bases and J by 4 bases, with 5 bases between the two germline ends. The CDR3 region is CASSPPETQYF. The DNA of the CDR3 is TGTGCCAGCAGTCCCCCAGAGACCCAGTACTTC.

The rearrangement uses TRBV5-4 and TRBJ2-5; a possible D gene is TRBD2 (6 bases). Deletions cut 1 base from V and 2 bases from J, with 12 bases between. CDR1 and CDR2 (germline): SGHNT, YYREEE (reference sequence). The CDR3 has 15 amino acids. As DNA, the CDR3 is TGTGCCAGCAGCTTGCCGCTGGCGGGACAAGAGACCCAGTACTTC. Protein: CASSLPLAGQETQYF.

The rearrangement links TRBV7-2 to TRBJ2-1; D is uncertain. Germline V CDR1 and CDR2: SGHTA, FQGNSA. This CDR3 is built from 14 residues. Between the trimmed V and J ends, which lost 3 bases and 8 bases, there was a span of 14 bases. The CDR3 reads CASSLSRFRDEQFF. The CDR3 coding sequence is TGTGCCAGCAGCTTGTCTCGTTTTCGGGATGAGCAGTTCTTC.

This clone occurred a few times. This chain links TRBV6-6 with TRBJ1-2, with D perhaps matching TRBD1 (6 bases). The V gene's germline CDR1 is MNHNY and CDR2 SVGAGI (reference sequence). The CDR3 is 13 residues long. V was shortened by 6 bases and J by 8 bases, with 16 bases between the two germline ends. The CDR3 here is CASRLPGQGGYTF. The CDR3 region has the DNA TGTGCCAGCAGGCTACCGGGACAAGGCGGCTACACCTTC.

The chain couples TRBV28 to TRBJ2-7; 9 bases map to TRBD2. This CDR3 is 19 amino acids long. From germline, CDR1 is MDHEN and CDR2 SYDVKM. V was pared by 1 base and J by 3 bases, with 16 bases of the junction left unmatched. CDR3 amino acids: CASSLYRDFLAGTSYEQYF. As DNA, the CDR3 is TGTGCCAGCAGTTTATACAGGGACTTTCTAGCGGGAACTAGCTACGAGCAGTACTTC.

The V call is TRBV2, the J call TRBJ1-2; perhaps TRBD1 as D (5 bases). The CDR3 is 13 residues long. Germline CDR1 SNHLY, CDR2 FYNNEI. V shed 4 bases and J shed 4 bases, with 10 bases lying between them. The CDR3 loop reads CASSVSGFYGYTF. In DNA form, the CDR3 reads TGTGCCAGCAGTGTTTCAGGGTTCTATGGCTACACCTTC.

CDR3 in DNA: TGTGCCAGATTGTGGCTAGCGGGAGGAGGGGCCTACAATGAGCAGTTCTTC. This translates into CARLWLAGGGAYNEQFF. V is TRBV9 and J is TRBJ2-1; TRBD2 agrees at 11 bases. The V segment lost 8 bases and the J segment 2 bases; nucleotides outside the gene matches: 12. Germline CDR1 and CDR2: SGDLS and YYNGEE. CDR3 length: 17 amino acids.

This chain uses TRBV20-1 with TRBJ2-7, with no clear D. V lost 1 base to trimming and J lost 7 bases, with 8 bases between them. CDR1 and CDR2 (germline): DFQATT, SNEGSKA (reference sequence). The CDR3 covers 11 residues. CDR3 region: CSARAYGEQYF. The CDR3 bases are TGCAGTGCTAGAGCTTACGGGGAGCAGTACTTC.

The gene calls are TRBV5-5 and TRBJ2-1, with TRBD1 matching 9 bases. V lost 4 bases and J lost 6; bases outside the gene matches: 8. CDR3 length: 15 amino acids. In germline, CDR1 is SGHKS, CDR2 YYEKEE (reference sequence). The CDR3 region has the DNA TGTGCCAGCAGCCGGACCGGGACAGGGACCAATGAGCAGTTCTTC. It encodes CASSRTGTGTNEQFF.

V is TRBV14 and J is TRBJ2-3; TRBD1 is a possible D gene (7 bases). CDR1 and CDR2 (germline): SGHDN, FVKESK. CDR3 size: 16 residues. V was pared by 3 bases and J by 11 bases, with 24 bases between. CDR3 DNA: TGTGCCAGCAGCCACTCCTACAGGGGCCGCGCCGGGGGGCAGTATTTT. Amino acids: CASSHSYRGRAGGQYF.